The rows below give T cell receptor beta chains drawn from one sample of a study of regulatory T cells in long-lasting Graves disease. TCRdb independently ran MiXCR on the multiplex PCR reads; one entry per CDR3 protein. The sample has about 440,000 distinct CDR3 sequences, more than 13% seen once; the top ten hold around 17%. The same sample was also used in a study of T cells in Graves' hyperthyroidism and ophthalmopathy.

The sample consisted of peripheral blood mononuclear cells (PBMCs), taken at new diagnosis, from a patient treated with antithyroid drugs. Every receptor here comes from a young woman with Graves disease. CDR3s leave out the opening cysteine and the closing phenylalanine or tryptophan. D genes are given only for firm matches. Size values are once, few and many counts, or a class for expanded clones, and some rows have none.

TRBV27	.	many	TRBJ2-1	ASSLHGAYNEQF
TRBV11-3	TRBD1	few	TRBJ1-5	ASSPGGTAQPQH
TRBV25-1	.	.	TRBJ1-2	ASSLAGIANYGYT
TRBV2	.	.	TRBJ1-5	ASTNERVSNQPQH
TRBV6-1	.	many	TRBJ2-1	ASSPLPQVYNEQF
TRBV2	.	.	TRBJ2-6	ASSQTSGKAGANVLT
TRBV27	.	.	TRBJ2-7	ASRDAVIYEQY
TRBV10-3	.	many	TRBJ1-1	AITAGANTEAF
TRBV2	TRBD2	many	TRBJ2-7	ASSELAGESYEQY
TRBV18	TRBD2	.	TRBJ2-7	ASSSASGSSYEQY
TRBV5-6	.	.	TRBJ1-1	ASKLSGGLSRGAMNEAF
TRBV27	TRBD2	.	TRBJ2-1	ASSISGSSF
TRBV10-2	TRBD2	.	TRBJ2-7	ASSEVSGSSYEQY
TRBV19	.	.	TRBJ2-1	ASSATRGSYNEQF
TRBV29-1	.	many	TRBJ1-2	SVDGLESKEGYT
TRBV19	TRBD1	.	TRBJ2-7	ASSTTGTGGGEQY
TRBV12-3/TRBV12-4	.	few	TRBJ1-1	ASSWREGGGTEAF
TRBV11-2	.	many	TRBJ2-5	ASSLGDRVRGQETQY
TRBV25-1	.	many	TRBJ1-6	ASTKWGGGSPLH
TRBV12-5	TRBD1	many	TRBJ2-4	ASGLMGTGTDIQY
TRBV5-6	.	.	TRBJ2-3	ASSYDSADTQY
TRBV6-1	TRBD2	many	TRBJ2-5	ASRIAGVRETQY
TRBV20-1	.	many	TRBJ2-5	SAPRGSGSQETQY
TRBV12-3/TRBV12-4	.	many	TRBJ2-3	ASSRGPASSTDTQY
TRBV18	TRBD2	many	TRBJ2-3	ASSPWGLAETDTQY
TRBV3-1	TRBD2	many	TRBJ2-2	ASSQDDGRIADTGELF
TRBV30	.	many	TRBJ2-3	AWSVPGTQDTQY
TRBV20-1	TRBD2	few	TRBJ2-1	SAPDTGTSGNNEQF
TRBV6-1	.	.	TRBJ2-7	AAGGGDSYEQY
TRBV5-1	.	once	TRBJ2-1	ASSPHSPNEQF
TRBV10-3	.	many	TRBJ1-1	AITQRGDTEAF
TRBV3-1	.	few	TRBJ1-2	ASSHQDRRDGYT
TRBV30	.	many	TRBJ1-2	AWTTSRGAYGYT
TRBV2	.	.	TRBJ1-4	ASRRTVRGEKLF
TRBV27	.	.	.	ASSFSATRVQTQY
TRBV20-1	.	many	TRBJ1-1	SATGGGRKTEAF
TRBV5-1	.	.	TRBJ1-2	ASSLVSGYGYT
TRBV6-7	.	.	TRBJ1-5	ASSHKSPRDNQPQH
TRBV4-1	TRBD2	.	TRBJ2-3	ASSQVGLAGGRTDTQY
TRBV30	.	.	TRBJ1-2	AWSVGGTGYT
TRBV7-8	TRBD2	.	.	ASSYPSGTTSEQY
TRBV20-1	TRBD2	many	TRBJ2-1	SARDLGRADGEQF
TRBV11-2	.	many	TRBJ2-1	ASQARGFSSYNEQF
TRBV20-1	.	.	TRBJ2-2	SARVRTTNTGELF
TRBV24-1	.	few	TRBJ1-5	ATSEAGGNSNQPQH
TRBV6-1	.	many	TRBJ2-2	ASNDRDTGELF
TRBV10-2	TRBD2	many	TRBJ2-5	ASRGLAVIGETQY
TRBV7-8	TRBD1	.	TRBJ1-3	ASSTRQGGGNTIY
TRBV20-1	.	many	TRBJ1-6	SASAGGHNSPLH
TRBV11-1	.	.	TRBJ2-3	ASNDRGTDTQY